The 2 T cell receptor beta chains given below trace back to one sample, sequenced in a study of cytotoxic CD8 clonotypes in ibrutinib-treated CLL. This table comes from immunoSEQ multiplex PCR, and its TCRdb copy is limited to in-frame clones, with some not included. The sample lists roughly 330,000 clones, roughly 67% seen once, with roughly 6% in the top ten. The starting material was PBMCs, obtained after 36 months of ibrutinib treatment. The source is a human donor with chronic lymphocytic leukemia.

The CDR3 coding sequence is TGTGCCAGTAGTACCTACAGGGGGTTAGGCAATGAGCAGTTCTTC. Translating gives CASSTYRGLGNEQFF. The chain joins TRBV19 to TRBJ2-1; TRBD1 agrees at 8 bases. Germline values: CDR1 LNHDA, CDR2 SQIVND (reference sequence). V lost 4 bases and J lost 6; bases outside the gene matches: 8. The CDR3 consists of 15 residues.

The chain employs TRBV15 and TRBJ2-1, with no clear D. This CDR3 region has 13 residues. The V end lost 6 bases, the J end lost 5 bases, and 11 bases lay between the germline ends. CDR1 and CDR2 (germline): LNHNV, YYDKDF (reference sequence). The CDR3 sequence: CATRAAYDNEQFF. In nucleotides, the CDR3 is TGTGCCACCAGGGCAGCCTATGACAATGAGCAGTTCTTC.